Shown below are 30 T cell receptor beta chains from a single sample sequenced in a study of technical replicates of blood from a few donors. TCRdb keeps only in-frame clones here, not all; method: immunoSEQ multiplex PCR. The sample lists around 58,000 clones, 87% occurring once. Sequencing was performed on PBMCs. The receptors originated from a human donor in good health. Some clones in this sample may be carry-over from other donors' samples.

This chain links TRBV6-1 with TRBJ1-1; the D gene is possibly TRBD1 (6 bases). The V end lost 5 bases, the J end lost 4 bases, and 17 bases lay between the germline ends. Looked up from germline, CDR1 is MNHNS and CDR2 is SASEGT. The CDR3 spans 15 residues. CDR3 coding DNA: TGTGCCAGCAGTCCGAAAGGGGCCAGGGGCACTGAAGCTTTCTTT. This gives the protein CASSPKGARGTEAFF.

This clone was seen only once. This chain joins TRBV14 and TRBJ1-1; D possibly corresponds to TRBD1 (6 bases). The V gene's germline CDR1 is SGHDN and CDR2 FVKESK. Trimming pared 3 bases from V and 1 base from J, leaving 12 bases between. The CDR3 covers 15 residues. The CDR3 DNA reads as TGTGCCAGCAGCCACCCCGGACAGACGAACACTGAAGCTTTCTTT. Its protein product is CASSHPGQTNTEAFF. Using reference TRBV14 and TRBJ1-1 for the parts outside the CDR3, the full variable domain is EAGVTQFPSHSVIEKGQTVTLRCDPISGHDNLYWYRRVMGKEIKFLLHFVKESKQDESGMPNNRFLAERTGGTYSTLKVQPAELEDSGVYFCASSHPGQTNTEAFFGQGTRLTVV.

The V and J genes are TRBV7-8 and TRBJ1-2; 8 bases fit TRBD1. Germline CDR1 reads SGHVS; CDR2 reads FQNEAQ. The CDR3 is 15 amino acids. Germline trimming cut 5 bases from V and 3 bases from J; bases unmatched to any gene: 8. Written as DNA, the CDR3 is TGTGCCAGCAGCCCCCGGACAGGGTGGGACTATGGCTACACCTTC. Translating it yields CASSPRTGWDYGYTF.

V and J are TRBV5-1 and TRBJ1-1, with D uncertain. The CDR3 is 13 amino acids. The V end was cut by 0 bases, the J end by 0 bases, with 3 bases between. Germline assignment: CDR1 SGHRS and CDR2 YFSETQ. CDR3 DNA: TGCGCCAGCAGCTTGGTCGTGAACACTGAAGCTTTCTTT. Protein sequence: CASSLVVNTEAFF.

This chain uses TRBV5-1 with TRBJ2-1, with TRBD2 matching 9 bases. Germline-derived CDR1 and CDR2 are SGHRS and YFSETQ. This CDR3 has 14 residues. V lost 1 base to trimming and J lost 10 bases; unmatched junction nucleotides: 6. The CDR3 region is CASSLSLAGWEQFF. Here the CDR3 DNA reads TGCGCCAGCAGCTTGAGCCTAGCGGGATGGGAGCAGTTCTTC.

The V gene is TRBV18, the J gene TRBJ2-5; 8 nucleotides match TRBD2. Germline V gives CDR1 KGHSH, CDR2 LQKENI. J gave up 3 bases and V 2 bases, and 8 bases lay outside the gene matches. This CDR3 region has 16 residues. The CDR3 DNA follows: TGTGCCAGCTCACCATACGCCGGGGGGGGGAAAGAGACCCAGTACTTC. This sequence encodes CASSPYAGGGKETQYF.

This clone was seen only once. The chain combines TRBV11-2 with TRBJ2-7, with 16 nucleotides matching TRBD2. This CDR3 spans 16 amino acids. Trimming took 6 bases from V and 5 from J; bases not matched to a gene: 7. CDR1 is SGHAT and CDR2 is FQNNGV in the germline V gene. The DNA for the CDR3 is TGTGCCAGCAGGGGGACTAGCGGGAGGGCCGGGCACGAGCAGTACTTC. Translation gives CASRGTSGRAGHEQYF. Drawing the rest from reference TRBV11-2 and TRBJ2-7, the complete variable domain is EAGVAQSPRYKIIEKRQSVAFWCNPISGHATLYWYQQILGQGPKLLIQFQNNGVVDDSQLPKDRFSAERLKGVDSTLKIQPAKLEDSAVYLCASRGTSGRAGHEQYFGPGTRLTVT.

This clone was counted between two and nine times. V and J are TRBV19 and TRBJ2-5, with a possible D match to TRBD2 (7 bases). This CDR3 spans 15 amino acids. Germline V gene data show CDR1 as LNHDA and CDR2 as SQIVND (reference sequence). Trimming removed 7 bases at V and 2 bases at J, with 17 bases between. The CDR3, as DNA: TGTGCCAGTACTCCCCCGGGGGGCGGACAAGAGACCCAGTACTTC. As protein: CASTPPGGGQETQYF.

A few counts support this clone. This chain connects TRBV7-2 to TRBJ1-4; D remains ambiguous. Germline values: CDR1 SGHTA, CDR2 FQGNSA. The CDR3 covers 18 residues. V was clipped by 1 base and J by 4 bases, with 19 bases between them. The CDR3 is CASSLVGRGMSGNEKLFF. The CDR3 bases are TGTGCCAGCAGCTTAGTGGGTCGAGGGATGTCGGGTAATGAAAAACTGTTTTTT.

CDR3 sequence: CASRSGANVLTF. The CDR3 DNA reads TGTGCCAGCCGGTCGGGGGCCAACGTCCTGACTTTC. The rearrangement links TRBV6-5 to TRBJ2-6; D remains ambiguous. This CDR3 is built from 12 residues. The germline V gene has CDR1 MNHEY and CDR2 SVGAGI. Trimming pared 8 bases from V and 4 bases from J, leaving 6 bases between.

The chain recombines TRBV2 with TRBJ1-6; perhaps TRBD1 as D (5 bases). Trimming removed 6 bases from V and 3 bases from J, with 9 bases in between. The germline gives CDR1 SNHLY, CDR2 FYNNEI. CDR3 length equals 14 residues. CDR3 sequence reads: CASSLTDYNSPLHF. Here the CDR3 DNA reads TGTGCCAGCAGCCTGACAGACTATAATTCACCCCTCCACTTT.

This clone was recorded once. The chain couples TRBV9 to TRBJ2-1, with TRBD2 matching 11 bases. The CDR3 covers 15 residues. Per germline, CDR1 SGDLS and CDR2 YYNGEE. V gave up 4 bases and J gave up 4 bases; unmatched junction bases: 4. CDR3 sequence (DNA): TGTGCCAGCAGCCCGGGACTAGCGGCTTACAATGAGCAGTTCTTC. It translates to CASSPGLAAYNEQFF.

The J gene is TRBJ2-7, the V gene TRBV7-9; no reliable D call. V was pared by 1 base and J by 2 bases, with 9 bases between. This CDR3 has 14 residues. CDR1 SEHNR and CDR2 FQNEAQ come from the germline V gene (reference sequence). In DNA, the CDR3 is TGTGCCAGCAGCTTAGATGGGCAGCCCTACGAGCAGTACTTC. Its translation is CASSLDGQPYEQYF. The whole variable domain, filled in from reference TRBV7-9 and TRBJ2-7, reads DTGVSQNPRHKITKRGQNVTFRCDPISEHNRLYWYRQTLGQGPEFLTYFQNEAQLEKSRLLSDRFSAERPKGSFSTLEIQRTEQGDSAMYLCASSLDGQPYEQYFGPGTRLTVT.

The rearrangement links TRBV5-1 to TRBJ2-7; 10 nucleotides line up with TRBD1. The CDR3 is 14 amino acids. The germline V gene has CDR1 SGHRS and CDR2 YFSETQ. Trimming removed 4 bases from V and 4 bases from J; junction bases left unmatched: 5. The CDR3 is CASSVDRGSYEQYF. CDR3 coding DNA: TGCGCCAGCAGCGTGGACAGGGGGAGTTACGAGCAGTACTTC.

The chain uses TRBV14 and TRBJ2-1; TRBD2 aligns across 11 bases. The CDR3 extends over 15 amino acids. The V gene's germline CDR1 is SGHDN and CDR2 FVKESK. J lost 12 bases, V lost 0 bases, and 7 bases had no gene match. The CDR3 nucleotides read TGTGCCAGCAGCCAAGATCTGCTAGCGGGGGGTGTGCAGTTCTTC. Residues: CASSQDLLAGGVQFF.

Only a few counts were recorded for this clone. The V and J genes are TRBV11-2 and TRBJ1-2; D might be TRBD1 (6 bases). The V gene's germline CDR1 is SGHAT and CDR2 FQNNGV. This CDR3 is 15 amino acids long. V was trimmed by 1 base and J by 2 bases, leaving 11 bases between them. CDR3 residues: CASSLGVDRNYGYTF. The CDR3, as DNA: TGTGCCAGCAGCTTAGGGGTTGACAGGAACTATGGCTACACCTTC.

The V and J genes are TRBV9 and TRBJ1-1; D is unclear. CDR1 is SGDLS, CDR2 YYNGEE, per germline. This CDR3 contains 13 residues. V lost 0 bases to trimming and J lost 11 bases, with 14 bases between them. The DNA for the CDR3 is TGTGCCAGCAGCGTAGAATCAAAGCAACCTGCTTTCTTT. Translated: CASSVESKQPAFF.

The chain employs TRBV19 and TRBJ2-1; 7 bases match TRBD1. Trimming took 6 bases from V and 4 from J; bases not matched to a gene: 6. There are 14 residues in the CDR3. Germline CDR1 reads LNHDA; CDR2 reads SQIVND (reference sequence). The DNA for the CDR3 is TGTGCCAGTAGGCCGGGACAGAGATACAATGAGCAGTTCTTC. Protein product: CASRPGQRYNEQFF.

The chain carries TRBV2 and TRBJ1-5; D unclear. The V and J ends lost 0 bases and 1 base respectively, with 13 bases between them. The CDR3 length is 17 residues. The V gene's germline CDR1 is SNHLY and CDR2 FYNNEI. CDR3 region: CASSEARGRGSNQPQHF. The CDR3 region has the DNA TGTGCCAGCAGTGAAGCGCGGGGTCGAGGCAGCAATCAGCCCCAGCATTTT.

The V call is TRBV5-4, the J call TRBJ2-3; D not resolved. Germline V gene lookup returns CDR1 SGHNT and CDR2 YYREEE (reference sequence). There are 13 residues in the CDR3. The V and J ends lost 2 bases and 5 bases respectively, with 9 bases between them. In DNA form, the CDR3 reads TGTGCCAGCAGCTTTGGCCCTGGAGATACGCAGTATTTT. It encodes CASSFGPGDTQYF. Drawing the rest from reference TRBV5-4 and TRBJ2-3, the complete variable domain is ETGVTQSPTHLIKTRGQQVTLRCSSQSGHNTVSWYQQALGQGPQFIFQYYREEENGRGNFPPRFSGLQFPNYSSELNVNALELDDSALYLCASSFGPGDTQYFGPGTRLTVL.

This chain uses TRBV6-5 with TRBJ2-3; TRBD2 agrees at 8 bases. Per germline, CDR1 MNHEY and CDR2 SVGAGI. This CDR3 region has 15 residues. The junction had 11 bases not matched to a gene; V was cut back by 6 bases and J by 6 bases. This CDR3 is CASRNNGGGGDTQYF. In DNA form, the CDR3 reads TGTGCCAGCAGAAACAACGGGGGCGGGGGGGATACGCAGTATTTT.

This clone was counted once. The chain carries TRBV6-5 and TRBJ2-3; 9 bases map to TRBD2. This CDR3 is 15 amino acids long. V shed 6 bases, J shed 7 bases, and the junction held 11 bases outside the gene matches. Germline CDR1 is MNHEY and CDR2 is SVGAGI. The CDR3 region has the DNA TGTGCCAGCAGGCTAGCGGGAAGTGTGGCGAATACGCAGTATTTT. Amino acids: CASRLAGSVANTQYF.

This chain joins TRBV7-8 and TRBJ2-7; 10 bases fit TRBD1. J was trimmed by 4 bases and V by 4 bases; bases with no gene match: 7. CDR3 length: 15 amino acids. Germline-derived CDR1 and CDR2 are SGHVS and FQNEAQ. The CDR3 reads CASSSDDRGLYEQYF. The CDR3 DNA reads as TGTGCCAGCAGCTCAGACGACAGGGGGCTATACGAGCAGTACTTC.

This clone has only a few counts. This chain joins TRBV7-2 and TRBJ2-5, with TRBD2 matching 8 bases. The trim removed 3 bases at V and 1 base at J, leaving 4 bases unmatched. This CDR3 comprises 15 residues. The germline V gene encodes CDR1 SGHTA and CDR2 FQGNSA. This chain's CDR3 is CASSLGAGAQETQYF. The DNA of the CDR3 is TGTGCCAGCAGCTTGGGAGCGGGGGCCCAAGAGACCCAGTACTTC. Full variable domain (outside the CDR3, taken from reference TRBV7-2 and TRBJ2-5): GAGVSQSPSNKVTEKGKDVELRCDPISGHTALYWYRQSLGQGLEFLIYFQGNSAPDKSGLPSDRFSAERTGGSVSTLTIQRTQQEDSAVYLCASSLGAGAQETQYFGPGTRLLVL.

The chain links TRBV5-8 to TRBJ2-3, with 8 bases aligning to TRBD2. V shed 1 base, J shed 0 bases, and the junction held 7 bases outside the gene matches. Germline V CDR1 and CDR2: SGHTS, YDEGEE. The CDR3 length is 17 residues. CDR3 region: CASSLIMTSVSTDTQYF. CDR3 coding DNA: TGTGCCAGCAGCTTGATTATGACTAGCGTAAGCACAGATACGCAGTATTTT.

The V call is TRBV10-3, the J call TRBJ1-5; weak D call: TRBD1 (6 bases). Looked up from germline, CDR1 is ENHRY and CDR2 is SYGVKD. The CDR3 is made up of 15 amino acids. V dropped 5 bases and J dropped 2 bases, with 13 bases sitting between them. Here the CDR3 reads CAISTGGIGNQPQHF. Written as DNA, the CDR3 is TGTGCCATCAGTACGGGGGGCATAGGCAATCAGCCCCAGCATTTT.

The J gene is TRBJ1-5, the V gene TRBV18, with D perhaps TRBD1 (5 bases). The CDR3 is 14 amino acids. The V gene lost 5 bases and the J gene lost 0 bases, with 8 bases spanning the gap. CDR1 and CDR2 from the germline V gene are KGHSH and LQKENI. The CDR3 protein is CASSIDSSNQPQHF. The CDR3 nucleotides read TGTGCCAGCTCAATAGACAGTAGCAATCAGCCCCAGCATTTT.

The V and J genes are TRBV7-8 and TRBJ2-5; TRBD2 matches 10 bases. Germline assignment: CDR1 SGHVS and CDR2 FQNEAQ. The ends lost 2 bases at V and 5 bases at J; junction bases unmatched: 14. There are 18 residues in the CDR3. The CDR3 DNA sequence: TGTGCCAGCAGCTTAAGGATCCTTGTTAGCGGGGGGATGGAGACCCAGTACTTC. Its translation is CASSLRILVSGGMETQYF.

The rearrangement joins TRBV4-2 to TRBJ1-1; D is perhaps TRBD1 (5 bases). CDR1 LGHNA and CDR2 YNFKEQ come from the germline V gene. The CDR3 contains 17 residues. The germline V and J ends were trimmed by 0 bases and 1 base, with 15 bases remaining between them. CDR3 nucleotides: TGTGCCAGCAGCCAAGATGCGGGGGGTCAGGGGAACACTGAAGCTTTCTTT. As protein: CASSQDAGGQGNTEAFF.

V gene TRBV4-1 combines with J gene TRBJ1-1; D is unclear. V was shortened by 5 bases and J by 0 bases, with 16 bases between the two germline ends. The CDR3 covers 16 residues. Germline V lookup: CDR1 MGHRA, CDR2 YSYEKL. CDR3 protein: CASSATGVRMNTEAFF. The CDR3 coding sequence is TGCGCCAGCAGCGCTACCGGTGTCAGGATGAACACTGAAGCTTTCTTT.